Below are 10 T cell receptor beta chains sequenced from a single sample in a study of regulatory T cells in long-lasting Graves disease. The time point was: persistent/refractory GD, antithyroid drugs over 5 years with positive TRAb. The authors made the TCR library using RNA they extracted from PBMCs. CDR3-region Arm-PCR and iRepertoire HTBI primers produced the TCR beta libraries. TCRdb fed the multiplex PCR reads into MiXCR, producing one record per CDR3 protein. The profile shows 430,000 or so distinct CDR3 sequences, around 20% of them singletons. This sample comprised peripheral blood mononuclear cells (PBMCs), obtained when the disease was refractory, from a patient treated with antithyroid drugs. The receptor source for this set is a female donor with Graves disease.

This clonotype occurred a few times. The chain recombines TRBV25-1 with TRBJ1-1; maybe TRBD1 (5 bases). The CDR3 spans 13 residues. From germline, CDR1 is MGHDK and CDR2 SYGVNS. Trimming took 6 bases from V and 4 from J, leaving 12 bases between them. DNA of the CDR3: TGTGCCAGCAGAAGGGACCTGGGCACTGAAGCTTTCTTT. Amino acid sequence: CASRRDLGTEAFF.

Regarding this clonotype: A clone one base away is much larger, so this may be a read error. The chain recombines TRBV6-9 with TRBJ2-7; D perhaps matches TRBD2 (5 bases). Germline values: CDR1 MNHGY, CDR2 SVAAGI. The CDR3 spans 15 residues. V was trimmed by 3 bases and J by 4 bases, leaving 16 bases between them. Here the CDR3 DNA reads TGTGCCAGCAGTTACTCGAAAGAGGGAGCTTACGAGCAGTACTTC. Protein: CASSYSKEGAYEQYF.

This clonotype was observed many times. The CDR3 nucleotides read TGTGCCAGCAGTCGGGGACTAGCGGGAGTGCAAGAGACCCAGTACTTC. Translated: CASSRGLAGVQETQYF. The gene calls are TRBV2 and TRBJ2-5; 14 nucleotides align to TRBD2. The J segment lost 2 bases and the V segment lost 5 bases, leaving 4 bases of the junction unmatched. The CDR3 loop spans 16 amino acids. Germline values: CDR1 SNHLY, CDR2 FYNNEI. The whole variable domain, filled in from reference TRBV2 and TRBJ2-5, reads EPEVTQTPSHQVTQMGQEVILRCVPISNHLYFYWYRQILGQKVEFLVSFYNNEISEKSEIFDDQFSVERPDGSNFTLKIRSTKLEDSAMYFCASSRGLAGVQETQYFGPGTRLLVL.

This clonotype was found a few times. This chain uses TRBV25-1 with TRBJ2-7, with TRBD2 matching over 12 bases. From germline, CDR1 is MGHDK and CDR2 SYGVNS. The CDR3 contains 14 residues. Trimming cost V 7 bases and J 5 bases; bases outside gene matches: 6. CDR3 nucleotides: TGTGCCAGCACTGGGACTAGCGGGCGCGACGAGCAGTACTTC. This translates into CASTGTSGRDEQYF.

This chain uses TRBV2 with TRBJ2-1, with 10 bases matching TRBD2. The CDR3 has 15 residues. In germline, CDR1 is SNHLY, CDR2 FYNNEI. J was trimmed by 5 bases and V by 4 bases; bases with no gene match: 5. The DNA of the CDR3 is TGTGCCAGCAGTGTGGGAGCGGGAGGGCACAATGAGCAGTTCTTC. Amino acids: CASSVGAGGHNEQFF. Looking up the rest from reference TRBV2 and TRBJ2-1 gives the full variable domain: EPEVTQTPSHQVTQMGQEVILRCVPISNHLYFYWYRQILGQKVEFLVSFYNNEISEKSEIFDDQFSVERPDGSNFTLKIRSTKLEDSAMYFCASSVGAGGHNEQFFGPGTRLTVL.

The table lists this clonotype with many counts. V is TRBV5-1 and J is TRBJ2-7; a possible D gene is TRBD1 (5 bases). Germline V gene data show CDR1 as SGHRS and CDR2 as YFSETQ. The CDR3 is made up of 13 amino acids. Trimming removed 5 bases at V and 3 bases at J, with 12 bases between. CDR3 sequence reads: CASRRTDSYEQYF. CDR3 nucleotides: TGCGCCAGCAGACGAACCGACAGCTACGAGCAGTACTTC.

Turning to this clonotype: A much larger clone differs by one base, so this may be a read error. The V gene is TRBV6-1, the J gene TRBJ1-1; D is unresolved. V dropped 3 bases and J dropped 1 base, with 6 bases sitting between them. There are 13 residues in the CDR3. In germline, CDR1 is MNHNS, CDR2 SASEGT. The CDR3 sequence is CASSELWNTEAFF. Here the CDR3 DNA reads TGTGCCAGCAGTGAGTTATGGAACACTGAAGCTTTCTTT.

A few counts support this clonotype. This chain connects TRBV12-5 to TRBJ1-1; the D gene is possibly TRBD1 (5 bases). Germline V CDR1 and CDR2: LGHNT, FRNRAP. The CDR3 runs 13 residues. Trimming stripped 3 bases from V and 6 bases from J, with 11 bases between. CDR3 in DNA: TGTGCTAGTGGTTTCCCGCGGGGGGCTGAAGCTTTCTTT. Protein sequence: CASGFPRGAEAFF.

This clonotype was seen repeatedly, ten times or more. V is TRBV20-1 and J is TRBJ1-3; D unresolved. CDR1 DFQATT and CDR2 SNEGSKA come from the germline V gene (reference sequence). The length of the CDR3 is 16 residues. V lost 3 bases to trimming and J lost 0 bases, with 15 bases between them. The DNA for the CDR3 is TGCAGTGCTAGGGGAGAGGTGGCGGTCTCTGGAAACACCATATATTTT. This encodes CSARGEVAVSGNTIYF.

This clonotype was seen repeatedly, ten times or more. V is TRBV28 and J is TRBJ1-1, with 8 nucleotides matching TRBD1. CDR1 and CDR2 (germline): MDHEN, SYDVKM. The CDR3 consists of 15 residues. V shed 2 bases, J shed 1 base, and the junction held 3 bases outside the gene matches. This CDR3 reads CASSLQGAGNTEAFF. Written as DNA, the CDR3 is TGTGCCAGCAGTTTACAGGGGGCTGGGAACACTGAAGCTTTCTTT.